One and the same sample provided the 4 T cell receptor beta chains below, sequenced in a study of blood T cell repertoires in COVID-19. Here immunoSEQ multiplex PCR was the method, and the copy in TCRdb shows in-frame clones only, minus some. The table lists around 100,000 clones, over 75% of them singletons, with around 13% in the top ten. The specimen was peripheral blood. The receptors derive from a human donor in a cohort sampled during active COVID-19.

This chain connects TRBV7-9 to TRBJ1-2; unclear D gene. Germline V CDR1 and CDR2: SEHNR, FQNEAQ (reference sequence). This CDR3 comprises 14 residues. With 4 bases removed from V and 4 bases from J, the gap between germline ends came to 13 bases. The CDR3 nucleotides read TGTGCCAGCAGCTCTATGGCGGGAGGCTATGGCTACACCTTC. As protein: CASSSMAGGYGYTF.

This rearrangement joins TRBV4-1 to TRBJ2-1; D is uncertain. The V and J ends lost 4 bases and 8 bases respectively, with 12 bases between them. The CDR3 spans 13 residues. Germline CDR1 and CDR2: MGHRA and YSYEKL. The CDR3 is CASSPFSSDEQFF. For the CDR3, the DNA is TGCGCCAGCAGCCCCTTTTCCTCCGATGAGCAGTTCTTC.

The rearrangement links TRBV2 to TRBJ2-1; TRBD2 agrees at 8 bases. Germline lookup yields CDR1 SNHLY and CDR2 FYNNEI. This CDR3 has 15 residues. Trimming cost V 6 bases and J 8 bases; bases outside gene matches: 12. The CDR3 here is CASRSIAGFVDEQFF. As DNA, the CDR3 is TGTGCCAGCAGATCTATAGCGGGGTTTGTTGATGAGCAGTTCTTC.

V is TRBV5-1 and J is TRBJ1-1; TRBD1 agrees at 7 bases. The CDR3 is 14 amino acids. Germline CDR1 and CDR2: SGHRS and YFSETQ. V trimming: 1 base; J trimming: 5 bases; junction bases outside the gene matches: 5. Here the CDR3 DNA reads TGCGCCAGCAGCTTGTCTGGGACAGAGACTGAAGCTTTCTTT. Residues: CASSLSGTETEAFF.